A selection of T cell receptor beta chains follows, all from one sample in a study of T cells in Graves' hyperthyroidism and ophthalmopathy. TCRdb passed the multiplex PCR reads through MiXCR, listing each CDR3 protein once. The table lists hundreds of thousands of distinct CDR3 sequences, roughly 15% of them singletons. Sequencing used blood. The source is a middle-aged woman with Graves' ophthalmopathy. CDR3s include the opening cysteine and the closing phenylalanine or tryptophan. The order of the fields is D gene, clone size, J gene, V gene, CDR3 protein, CDR3 DNA. The D gene is left open where the match is weak. Part of the rows lack a size; the others show once, few, many or a class for expanded clones.

TRBD1 few TRBJ2-5 TRBV9 CASSVGTGRETQYF TGTGCCAGCAGCGTCGGGACAGGGCGAGAGACCCAGTACTTC
. many TRBJ1-1 TRBV30 CAWTLKPGQNTEAFF TGTGCCTGGACCCTAAAACCAGGACAGAACACTGAAGCTTTCTTT
. many TRBJ1-1 TRBV7-6 CASSLQQGAEAFF TGTGCCAGCAGTCTCCAACAGGGAGCTGAAGCTTTCTTT
TRBD1 many TRBJ1-2 TRBV6-1 CASTQGAGYTF TGTGCCAGCACACAGGGGGCAGGCTACACCTTC
. many TRBJ2-5 TRBV20-1 CSARLPETQYF TGCAGTGCTAGGTTGCCGGAGACCCAGTACTTC
TRBD1 . TRBJ2-7 TRBV5-1 CASSFGTETYEQYF TGCGCCAGCAGCTTCGGGACAGAGACCTACGAGCAGTACTTC
TRBD1 many TRBJ2-7 TRBV7-2 CASSAGTGHYEQYF TGTGCCAGCAGCGCGGGGACAGGGCACTACGAGCAGTACTTC
. few TRBJ2-7 TRBV5-1 CASSSVDSQAYEQYF TGCGCCAGCAGCTCAGTGGACAGTCAAGCCTACGAGCAGTACTTC
TRBD2 . TRBJ2-6 TRBV6-2/TRBV6-3 CANSPPTSGGAGANVLTF TGTGCCAACAGTCCTCCGACTAGCGGGGGCGCTGGGGCCAACGTCCTGACTTTC
TRBD2 few TRBJ2-3 TRBV6-1 CASSPRTSGLGDTQYF TGTGCCAGCAGTCCAAGGACTAGCGGGCTAGGGGATACGCAGTATTTT
TRBD2 many TRBJ2-7 TRBV7-8 CASSLAPSGDYSYEQYF TGTGCCAGCAGCTTAGCGCCTAGCGGGGACTATTCCTACGAGCAGTACTTC
TRBD1 many TRBJ2-4 TRBV27 CASSVSTGGQLIQYF TGTGCCAGCAGTGTCTCGACAGGGGGCCAGCTCATTCAGTACTTC
. many TRBJ2-7 TRBV11-2 CASSLGTTQPAYEQYF TGTGCCAGCAGCCTCGGGACGACTCAACCGGCCTACGAGCAGTACTTC
. many TRBJ2-5 TRBV25-1 CASSLGGMGTTQETQYF TGTGCCAGCAGTCTCGGGGGTATGGGAACAACCCAAGAGACCCAGTACTTC
. many TRBJ2-6 TRBV6-5 CASSSPGHLSGANVLTF TGTGCCAGCAGTTCGCCGGGACACCTCTCTGGGGCCAACGTCCTGACTTTC
. few TRBJ1-3 TRBV7-9 CASSEQSSGNTIYF TGTGCCAGCAGCGAACAGAGCTCTGGAAACACCATATATTTT
TRBD2 many TRBJ2-5 TRBV11-3 CASSKSGLAMETQYF TGTGCCAGCTCAAAGTCGGGACTAGCGATGGAGACCCAGTACTTC
. many TRBJ2-7 TRBV2 CASNEGYEQYF TGTGCCAGCAACGAGGGGTACGAGCAGTACTTC
TRBD1 . TRBJ1-3 TRBV18 CASSPQDREAGNTIYF TGTGCCAGCTCACCCCAGGACAGGGAAGCTGGAAACACCATATATTTT
TRBD1 few TRBJ2-2 TRBV10-3 CAISERGGTTGELFF TGTGCCATCAGTGAACGAGGGGGCACAACCGGGGAGCTGTTTTTT
TRBD1 few TRBJ1-1 TRBV7-8 CASSERRGRSTEAFF TGTGCCAGCAGCGAGAGGAGGGGGCGCAGCACTGAAGCTTTCTTT
. many TRBJ2-7 TRBV11-1 CASRRQNYEQYF TGTGCCAGCAGACGACAGAACTACGAGCAGTACTTC
. many TRBJ2-5 TRBV30 CAWSVYSQETQYF TGTGCCTGGAGTGTCTACAGCCAAGAGACCCAGTACTTC
TRBD2 many TRBJ2-5 TRBV7-9 CASSFGTSGSLETQYF TGTGCCAGCAGCTTTGGGACTAGCGGGAGTTTAGAGACCCAGTACTTC
TRBD2 many TRBJ2-5 TRBV28 CASRTHPGGAGRFQETQYF TGTGCCAGCAGGACCCACCCGGGGGGGGCAGGGCGATTCCAAGAGACCCAGTACTTC
. few TRBJ2-5 TRBV20-1 CSAKGETQYF TGCAGTGCTAAAGGGGAGACCCAGTACTTC